One sample yielded the 32 T cell receptor beta chains listed below, sequenced in a study of blood T cell repertoires in COVID-19. Clones were read by immunoSEQ multiplex PCR, and TCRdb kept only the in-frame ones, dropping some. The sample includes over 100,000 clones, 82% of them seen just once. Sequenced material: peripheral blood. These receptors all come from a woman in her 70s with acute or convalescent COVID-19.

The V call is TRBV7-2, the J call TRBJ1-1; D perhaps matches TRBD1 (5 bases). The germline V gene has CDR1 SGHTA and CDR2 FQGNSA. There are 13 residues in the CDR3. V was shortened by 7 bases and J by 1 base, with 10 bases between the two germline ends. CDR3 sequence (DNA): TGTGCCAGCACCTACAGGAGGAACACTGAAGCTTTCTTT. As protein: CASTYRRNTEAFF.

This chain's CDR3 is CASSFGTSGGRRIETQYF. DNA of the CDR3: TGTGCCAGCAGCTTTGGGACTAGCGGGGGGAGGAGGATAGAGACCCAGTACTTC. This chain uses TRBV11-3 with TRBJ2-5; TRBD2 agrees at 15 bases. In germline, CDR1 is SGHNT, CDR2 YENEEA. There are 18 residues in the CDR3. The V segment lost 3 bases and the J segment 4 bases; nucleotides outside the gene matches: 9.

The chain couples TRBV20-1 to TRBJ1-1, with TRBD1 as a possible D gene (5 bases). Germline CDR1 is DFQATT and CDR2 is SNEGSKA (reference sequence). The CDR3 covers 16 residues. Trimming removed 3 bases at V and 1 base at J, with 18 bases between. The CDR3 reads CSASLWGKSSNTEAFF. CDR3 sequence (DNA): TGCAGTGCTAGTTTATGGGGCAAATCCTCGAACACTGAAGCTTTCTTT.

The rearrangement links TRBV11-3 to TRBJ2-2; 9 positions match TRBD1. Per germline, CDR1 SGHNT and CDR2 YENEEA. The CDR3 has 16 residues. V shed 5 bases, J shed 0 bases, and the junction held 4 bases outside the gene matches. The CDR3: CASSPRQGANTGELFF. The CDR3 DNA reads as TGTGCCAGCAGCCCACGACAGGGGGCGAACACCGGGGAGCTGTTTTTT.

The V gene is TRBV10-3, the J gene TRBJ1-2; maybe TRBD1 (6 bases). V lost 4 bases to trimming and J lost 4 bases, with 10 bases between them. The CDR3 has 13 amino acids. Germline CDR1 and CDR2: ENHRY and SYGVKD. CDR3 sequence reads: CAISGQGSYGYTF. Here the CDR3 DNA reads TGTGCCATCAGTGGTCAGGGGAGCTATGGCTACACCTTC.

This chain joins TRBV4-1 and TRBJ2-1, with D possibly TRBD2 on 5 matching bases. The germline gives CDR1 MGHRA, CDR2 YSYEKL. The CDR3 is 16 amino acids. Trimming removed 1 base from V and 6 bases from J, with 16 bases in between. CDR3 region: CASSQGLPTLRNEQFF. CDR3 DNA sequence: TGCGCCAGCAGCCAAGGACTACCGACTTTGCGCAATGAGCAGTTCTTC.

The chain combines TRBV5-5 with TRBJ2-7; TRBD1 agrees at 10 bases. This CDR3 contains 15 residues. Trimming took 5 bases from V and 4 from J; bases not matched to a gene: 9. Germline CDR1 SGHKS, CDR2 YYEKEE (reference sequence). CDR3 region: CASSLTGTGVYEQYF. Here the CDR3 DNA reads TGTGCCAGCAGTTTAACCGGGACAGGGGTTTACGAGCAGTACTTC.

The genes are TRBV4-1 and TRBJ1-5; tentative D call: TRBD1 (5 bases). Trimming removed 3 bases at V and 5 bases at J, with 11 bases between. Germline lookup yields CDR1 MGHRA and CDR2 YSYEKL. The CDR3 sequence is 14 residues long. DNA of the CDR3: TGCGCCAGCAGCCAGCAGGGAGGGGATCAGCCCCAGCATTTT. Its protein is CASSQQGGDQPQHF.

This chain links TRBV10-3 with TRBJ1-1; 7 bases fit TRBD1. Germline V CDR1 and CDR2: ENHRY, SYGVKD. The CDR3 runs 13 residues. Trimming removed 0 bases from V and 6 bases from J; junction bases left unmatched: 1. The DNA for the CDR3 is TGTGCCATCAGTGAGTCCCAGGGGGCTGAAGCTTTCTTT. This encodes CAISESQGAEAFF.

This chain links TRBV3-1 (or the pseudogene TRBV3-2) with TRBJ2-3; D remains ambiguous. CDR3 length: 16 amino acids. Germline lookup yields CDR1 LGHDT and CDR2 YNNKEL (reference sequence). V lost 1 base and J lost 1, with 12 bases in between. Here the CDR3 DNA reads TGTGCCAGCAGCCAAGTTGGCACCCAGGGCACAGATACGCAGTATTTT. Translated, it gives CASSQVGTQGTDTQYF.

The rearrangement uses TRBV24-1 and TRBJ1-2; no reliable D call. The length of the CDR3 is 15 residues. V gave up 0 bases and J gave up 7 bases, with 14 bases separating them. Germline V gene sequence: CDR1 KGHDR, CDR2 SFDVKD. CDR3 sequence: CATSDLEGAYLGYTF. DNA of the CDR3: TGTGCCACCAGTGATTTGGAGGGCGCGTATCTTGGCTACACCTTC.

The V gene is TRBV6-5, the J gene TRBJ2-7; D may be TRBD1 (6 bases). Germline CDR1 and CDR2: MNHEY and SVGAGI. V lost 11 bases and J 3 bases, leaving 17 bases between the germline ends. The CDR3 spans 13 residues. As DNA, the CDR3 is TGTGCCTCTCATGCGGCCAGGGGCTACGAGCAGTACTTC. It encodes CASHAARGYEQYF.

This rearrangement joins TRBV7-2 to TRBJ2-7; D call uncertain. Germline CDR1 SGHTA, CDR2 FQGNSA. The CDR3 covers 13 residues. V lost 0 bases, J lost 9 bases, and 12 bases lay in between. CDR3 in amino acids: CASSLAYQNGQYF. The CDR3 DNA is TGTGCCAGCAGCTTAGCCTACCAAAACGGGCAGTACTTC. The full variable domain, with the rest looked up from reference TRBV7-2 and TRBJ2-7, is GAGVSQSPSNKVTEKGKDVELRCDPISGHTALYWYRQSLGQGLEFLIYFQGNSAPDKSGLPSDRFSAERTGGSVSTLTIQRTQQEDSAVYLCASSLAYQNGQYFGPGTRLTVT.

The chain is built from TRBV19 and TRBJ1-1, with 9 bases that match TRBD1. CDR1 is LNHDA and CDR2 is SQIVND in the germline V gene (reference sequence). Trimming at V came to 7 bases and at J to 3 bases, leaving 3 bases not matched to a gene. This CDR3 contains 13 residues. The CDR3 loop reads CASKGQGYTEAFF. The CDR3 region has the DNA TGTGCCAGTAAGGGACAGGGTTACACTGAAGCTTTCTTT.

This chain uses TRBV24-1 with TRBJ1-5; TRBD1 matches at 7 bases. Germline values: CDR1 KGHDR, CDR2 SFDVKD. The V segment lost 4 bases and the J segment 14 bases; nucleotides outside the gene matches: 19. There are 16 residues in the CDR3. As DNA, the CDR3 is TGTGCCACCAGTGAGCGCGTTAGAGACAGGGCTAACCAGAAGCATTTT. Encoded protein: CATSERVRDRANQKHF.

The chain uses TRBV6-2 or TRBV6-3 and TRBJ1-2, with 7 positions matching TRBD1. In germline, CDR1 is MNHEY, CDR2 SVGEGT. CDR3 size: 14 residues. V lost 6 bases to trimming and J lost 7 bases; unmatched junction nucleotides: 11. The CDR3 DNA is TGTGCCAGCAGCATAACAGGGGAACGGATTGGCTACACCTTC. Translating it yields CASSITGERIGYTF.

This rearrangement joins TRBV6-2 or TRBV6-3 to TRBJ2-1; D is perhaps TRBD2 (6 bases). Trimming took off 5 bases at V and 7 bases at J, with 21 bases between the two ends. Per germline, CDR1 MNHEY and CDR2 SVGEGT. CDR3 length: 16 residues. The CDR3 nucleotides read TGTGCCAGCAGTCACACCCGGGACTCACCGTGGAATGAGCAGTTCTTC. Translating gives CASSHTRDSPWNEQFF.

The chain recombines TRBV5-1 with TRBJ2-3; 10 bases agree with TRBD2. CDR1 and CDR2 (germline): SGHRS, YFSETQ. Germline trimming cut 3 bases from V and 5 bases from J; bases unmatched to any gene: 6. CDR3 length equals 15 residues. The CDR3 loop is CASSYLAGVVDTQYF. CDR3 DNA sequence: TGCGCCAGCAGCTATCTAGCGGGGGTTGTAGATACGCAGTATTTT.

The chain is built from TRBV7-9 and TRBJ1-1, with 7 nucleotides matching TRBD1. The CDR3 covers 15 residues. J lost 7 bases, V lost 3 bases, and 11 bases had no gene match. Germline V lookup: CDR1 SEHNR, CDR2 FQNEAQ (reference sequence). CDR3 sequence reads: CASSFQGVVAREAFF. The DNA for the CDR3 is TGTGCCAGCAGCTTCCAGGGGGTCGTTGCACGTGAAGCTTTCTTT.

The chain is built from TRBV7-9 and TRBJ1-4; D remains ambiguous. The ends were cut back, 6 bases at V and 2 bases at J, with 13 bases in the middle. CDR3 length: 15 amino acids. Per the germline V gene, CDR1 is SEHNR and CDR2 is FQNEAQ (reference sequence). The CDR3 DNA follows: TGTGCCAGCAGGTCGTCCGGAGGGACTAATGAAAAACTGTTTTTT. Translated: CASRSSGGTNEKLFF. The full variable domain, its missing parts supplied by reference TRBV7-9 and TRBJ1-4, is DTGVSQNPRHKITKRGQNVTFRCDPISEHNRLYWYRQTLGQGPEFLTYFQNEAQLEKSRLLSDRFSAERPKGSFSTLEIQRTEQGDSAMYLCASRSSGGTNEKLFFGSGTQLSVL.

The genes are TRBV6-2 or TRBV6-3 and TRBJ2-3, with TRBD1 matching over 9 bases. The CDR3 spans 14 residues. The trim removed 5 bases at V and 5 bases at J, leaving 5 bases unmatched. The germline V gene has CDR1 MNHEY and CDR2 SVGEGT. Here the CDR3 DNA reads TGTGCCAGCAGTCAACAGGGGGCTCGAGATACGCAGTATTTT. Its translation is CASSQQGARDTQYF.

The chain is built from TRBV7-3 and TRBJ2-3; no clear D gene. This CDR3 is built from 13 residues. CDR1 SGHTA and CDR2 FQGTGA come from the germline V gene. V lost 5 bases and J lost 4, with 10 bases in between. The CDR3 nucleotides read TGTGCCAGCAGCCCGACTCTCGCAGATACGCAGTATTTT. Protein sequence: CASSPTLADTQYF.

V and J are TRBV9 and TRBJ2-3; TRBD2 matches at 11 bases. Germline V lookup: CDR1 SGDLS, CDR2 YYNGEE. This CDR3 spans 17 amino acids. The ends lost 2 bases at V and 4 bases at J; junction bases unmatched: 9. CDR3 residues: CASSVSLAGGLADTQYF. The DNA for the CDR3 is TGTGCCAGCAGCGTGAGTCTAGCGGGGGGTCTAGCAGATACGCAGTATTTT.

This clone showed up just once. The chain combines TRBV5-1 with TRBJ1-1, with 8 bases fitting TRBD1. J was trimmed by 1 base and V by 4 bases; bases with no gene match: 9. Germline-derived CDR1 and CDR2 are SGHRS and YFSETQ. The CDR3 runs 16 residues. CDR3 residues: CASSNRTGYTNTEAFF. DNA of the CDR3: TGCGCCAGCAGCAACCGGACAGGGTACACGAACACTGAAGCTTTCTTT. Combining the CDR3 with reference TRBV5-1 and TRBJ1-1 gives the whole variable domain KAGVTQTPRYLIKTRGQQVTLSCSPISGHRSVSWYQQTPGQGLQFLFEYFSETQRNKGNFPGRFSGRQFSNSRSEMNVSTLELGDSALYLCASSNRTGYTNTEAFFGQGTRLTVV.

The chain has TRBV30 and TRBJ1-3; D gene ambiguous. The V gene's germline CDR1 is GTSNPN and CDR2 SVGIG (reference sequence). The length of the CDR3 is 13 residues. Deletions cut 6 bases from V and 3 bases from J, with 12 bases between. CDR3 sequence: CACRKIVGNTIYF. Here the CDR3 DNA reads TGTGCCTGCAGGAAGATCGTTGGAAACACCATATATTTT.

This rearrangement joins TRBV6-5 to TRBJ2-3, with D hard to call. Germline V gene lookup returns CDR1 MNHEY and CDR2 SVGAGI. Trimming cost V 6 bases and J 3 bases, with 10 bases left between them. This CDR3 has 13 residues. CDR3: CASRTPGTDTQYF. DNA of the CDR3: TGTGCCAGCAGAACCCCAGGAACAGATACGCAGTATTTT.

This clone showed up just a few times. V usage is TRBV6-2 or TRBV6-3 and J usage is TRBJ1-1; D is undetermined. This CDR3 has 15 amino acids. Germline V gives CDR1 MNHEY, CDR2 SVGEGT. Trimming pared 1 base from V and 0 bases from J, leaving 9 bases between. The CDR3 is CASSYWSFMNTEAFF. The CDR3 nucleotides are TGTGCCAGCAGTTACTGGAGCTTTATGAACACTGAAGCTTTCTTT.

V gene TRBV5-1 combines with J gene TRBJ1-1, with D possibly matching TRBD1 (6 bases). V was clipped by 0 bases and J by 6 bases, with 12 bases between them. CDR1 and CDR2 (germline): SGHRS, YFSETQ. The CDR3 sequence is 14 residues long. The CDR3 bases are TGCGCCAGCAGCTTGGAGGGGCCAGGGGCTGAAGCTTTCTTT. Protein: CASSLEGPGAEAFF.

This sequence joins TRBV7-2 and TRBJ1-1; maybe TRBD1 (6 bases). Deletions cut 5 bases from V and 4 bases from J, with 23 bases between. The length of the CDR3 is 17 residues. Germline lookup yields CDR1 SGHTA and CDR2 FQGNSA. CDR3 sequence (DNA): TGTGCCAGCAGCCACTTATCTGGGGGCAGGGCAGGCACTGAAGCTTTCTTT. This codes for CASSHLSGGRAGTEAFF.

The DNA of the CDR3 is TGCGCCAGCAGCCAAGTGCCAGGCCAAAATGGCTACACCTTC. Protein sequence: CASSQVPGQNGYTF. The rearrangement uses TRBV4-3 and TRBJ1-2; no clear D. V was clipped by 1 base and J by 6 bases, with 12 bases between them. The germline CDR1 and CDR2 sequences are LGHNA and YSLEER. This CDR3 comprises 14 residues.

The V call is TRBV2, the J call TRBJ2-5, with a weak D call TRBD2 (5 bases). The V and J ends lost 4 bases and 3 bases respectively, with 9 bases between them. The CDR3 loop spans 13 amino acids. The germline gives CDR1 SNHLY, CDR2 FYNNEI. The CDR3 DNA reads as TGTGCCAGCAGTGGGGAACTAGAAGAGACCCAGTACTTC. The encoded protein is CASSGELEETQYF.

The chain recombines TRBV29-1 with TRBJ1-1; D call uncertain. The V gene's germline CDR1 is SQVTM and CDR2 ANQGSEA. The V and J ends lost 8 bases and 2 bases respectively, with 15 bases between them. There are 13 residues in the CDR3. CDR3 DNA: TGCAGCATAAGATCCGGGGAAAACACTGAAGCTTTCTTT. Its protein is CSIRSGENTEAFF.